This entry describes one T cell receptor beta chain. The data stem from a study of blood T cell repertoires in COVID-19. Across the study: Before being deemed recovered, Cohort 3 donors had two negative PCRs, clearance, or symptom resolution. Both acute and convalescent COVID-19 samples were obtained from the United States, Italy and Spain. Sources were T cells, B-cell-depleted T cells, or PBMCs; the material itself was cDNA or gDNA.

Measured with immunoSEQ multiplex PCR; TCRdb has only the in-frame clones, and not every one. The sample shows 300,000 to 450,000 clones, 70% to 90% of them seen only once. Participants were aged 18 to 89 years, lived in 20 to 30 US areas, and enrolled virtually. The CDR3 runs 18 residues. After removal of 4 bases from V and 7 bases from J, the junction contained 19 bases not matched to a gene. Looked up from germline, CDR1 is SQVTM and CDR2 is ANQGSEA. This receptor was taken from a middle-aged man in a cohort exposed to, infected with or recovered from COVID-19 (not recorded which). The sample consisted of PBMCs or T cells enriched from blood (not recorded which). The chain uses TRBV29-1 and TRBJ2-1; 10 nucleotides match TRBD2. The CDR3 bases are TGCAGCGTTGCAGGGGAAGGGGGACTAGCGACAGACTGGAATGAGCAGTTCTTC. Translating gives CSVAGEGGLATDWNEQFF.